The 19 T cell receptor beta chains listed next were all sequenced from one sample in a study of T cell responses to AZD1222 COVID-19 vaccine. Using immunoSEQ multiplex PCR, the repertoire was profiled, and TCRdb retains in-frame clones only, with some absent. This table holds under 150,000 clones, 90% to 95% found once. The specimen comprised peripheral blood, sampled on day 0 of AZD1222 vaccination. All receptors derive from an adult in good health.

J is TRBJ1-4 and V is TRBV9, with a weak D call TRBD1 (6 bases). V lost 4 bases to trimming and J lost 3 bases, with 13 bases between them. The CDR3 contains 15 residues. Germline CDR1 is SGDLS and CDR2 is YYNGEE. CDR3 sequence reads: CASSPDRKANEKLFF. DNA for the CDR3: TGTGCCAGCAGCCCCGACAGGAAGGCTAATGAAAAACTGTTTTTT. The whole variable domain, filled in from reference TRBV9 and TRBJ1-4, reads DSGVTQTPKHLITATGQRVTLRCSPRSGDLSVYWYQQSLDQGLQFLIQYYNGEERAKGNILERFSAQQFPDLHSELNLSSLELGDSALYFCASSPDRKANEKLFFGSGTQLSVL.

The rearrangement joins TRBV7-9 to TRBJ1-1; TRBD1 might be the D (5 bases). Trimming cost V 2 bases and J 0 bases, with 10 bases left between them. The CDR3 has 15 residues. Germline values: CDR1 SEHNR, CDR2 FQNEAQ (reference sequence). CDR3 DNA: TGTGCCAGCAGCTTAACTGACAGCATGAACACTGAAGCTTTCTTT. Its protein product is CASSLTDSMNTEAFF.

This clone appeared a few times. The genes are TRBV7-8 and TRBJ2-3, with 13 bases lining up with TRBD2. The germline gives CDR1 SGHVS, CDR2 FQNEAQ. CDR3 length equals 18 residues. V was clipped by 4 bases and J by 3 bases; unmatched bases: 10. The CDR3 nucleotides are TGTGCCAGCAGCTCCCGACTAGCGGGGGGCCGGGGGACAGATACGCAGTATTTT. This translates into CASSSRLAGGRGTDTQYF.

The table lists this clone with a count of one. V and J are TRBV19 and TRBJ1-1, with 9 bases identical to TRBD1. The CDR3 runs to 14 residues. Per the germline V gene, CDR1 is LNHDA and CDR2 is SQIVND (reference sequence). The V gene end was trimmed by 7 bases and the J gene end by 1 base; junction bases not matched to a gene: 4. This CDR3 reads CASIWTGANTEAFF. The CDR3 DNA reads TGTGCCAGTATCTGGACAGGGGCGAACACTGAAGCTTTCTTT.

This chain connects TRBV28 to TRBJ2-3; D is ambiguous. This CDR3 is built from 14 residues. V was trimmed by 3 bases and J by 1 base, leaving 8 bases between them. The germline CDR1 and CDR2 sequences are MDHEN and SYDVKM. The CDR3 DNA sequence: TGTGCCAGCAGTTTTCTCCAGGGCACAGATACGCAGTATTTT. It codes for CASSFLQGTDTQYF. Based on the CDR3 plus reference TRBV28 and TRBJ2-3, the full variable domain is DVKVTQSSRYLVKRTGEKVFLECVQDMDHENMFWYRQDPGLGLRLIYFSYDVKMKEKGDIPEGYSVSREKKERFSLILESASTNQTSMYLCASSFLQGTDTQYFGPGTRLTVL.

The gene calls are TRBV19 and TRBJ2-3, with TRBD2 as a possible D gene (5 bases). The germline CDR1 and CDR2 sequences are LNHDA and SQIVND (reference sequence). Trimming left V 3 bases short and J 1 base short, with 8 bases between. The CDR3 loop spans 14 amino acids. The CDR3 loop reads CASSMLRGTDTQYF. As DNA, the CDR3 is TGTGCCAGTAGTATGTTGCGGGGCACAGATACGCAGTATTTT.

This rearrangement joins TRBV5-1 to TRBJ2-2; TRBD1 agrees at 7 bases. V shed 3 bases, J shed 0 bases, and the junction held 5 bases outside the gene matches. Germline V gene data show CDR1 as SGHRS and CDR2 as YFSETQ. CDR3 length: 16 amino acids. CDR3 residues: CASSSARGSNTGELFF. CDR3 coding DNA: TGCGCCAGCAGCTCGGCCAGGGGGTCGAACACCGGGGAGCTGTTTTTT.

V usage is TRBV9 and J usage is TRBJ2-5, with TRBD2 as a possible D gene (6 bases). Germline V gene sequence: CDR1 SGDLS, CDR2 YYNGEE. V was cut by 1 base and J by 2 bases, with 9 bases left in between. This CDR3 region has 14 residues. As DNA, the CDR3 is TGTGCCAGCAGCGTATTGAGCGGGCAAGAGACCCAGTACTTC. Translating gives CASSVLSGQETQYF.

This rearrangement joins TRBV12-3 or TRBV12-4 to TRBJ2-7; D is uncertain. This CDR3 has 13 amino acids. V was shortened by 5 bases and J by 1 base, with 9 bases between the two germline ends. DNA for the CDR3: TGTGCCAGCAGTCCTACAAATTCCTACGAGCAGTACTTC. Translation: CASSPTNSYEQYF.

Here the CDR3 DNA reads TGTGCCAGCAGCTCGCCTAAACGGGCAGTTAATCAGCCCCAGCATTTT. As protein: CASSSPKRAVNQPQHF. V gene TRBV5-8 combines with J gene TRBJ1-5; D is unclear. The germline V and J ends were trimmed by 3 bases and 4 bases, with 17 bases remaining between them. Germline-derived CDR1 and CDR2 are SGHTS and YDEGEE. The CDR3 is 16 residues long.

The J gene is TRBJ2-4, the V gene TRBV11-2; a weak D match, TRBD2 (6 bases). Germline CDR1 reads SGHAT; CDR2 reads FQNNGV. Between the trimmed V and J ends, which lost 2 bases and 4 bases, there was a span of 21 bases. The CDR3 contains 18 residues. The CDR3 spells CASSLSIGGQAGKNIQYF. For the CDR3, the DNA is TGTGCCAGCAGCTTAAGTATCGGGGGTCAGGCAGGGAAAAACATTCAGTACTTC.

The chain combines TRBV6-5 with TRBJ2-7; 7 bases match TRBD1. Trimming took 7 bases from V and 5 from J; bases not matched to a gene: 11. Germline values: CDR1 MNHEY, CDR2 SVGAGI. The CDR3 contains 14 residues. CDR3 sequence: CASTRSAGGNEQYF. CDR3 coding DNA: TGTGCCAGCACCCGCTCGGCAGGGGGAAACGAGCAGTACTTC.

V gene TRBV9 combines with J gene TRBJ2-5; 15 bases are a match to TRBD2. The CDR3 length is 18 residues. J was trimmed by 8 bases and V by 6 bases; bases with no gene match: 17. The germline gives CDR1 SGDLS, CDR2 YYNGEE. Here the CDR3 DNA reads TGTGCCAGCAATAGGGGACTAGCGGGAGGCGGGGCTCCTCAAACCCAGTACTTC. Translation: CASNRGLAGGGAPQTQYF.

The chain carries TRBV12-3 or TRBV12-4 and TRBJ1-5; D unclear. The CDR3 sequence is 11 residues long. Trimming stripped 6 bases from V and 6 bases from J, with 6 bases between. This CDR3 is CASSSSQPQHF. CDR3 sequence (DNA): TGTGCCAGCAGCTCTAGTCAGCCCCAGCATTTT.

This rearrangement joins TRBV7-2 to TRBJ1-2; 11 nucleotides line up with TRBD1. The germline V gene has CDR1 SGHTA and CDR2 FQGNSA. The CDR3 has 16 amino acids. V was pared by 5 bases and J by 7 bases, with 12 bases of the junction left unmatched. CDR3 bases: TGTGCCAGCAGCCCGGGCGGGACAGGGGGTTTCGGTGGCTACACCTTC. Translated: CASSPGGTGGFGGYTF.

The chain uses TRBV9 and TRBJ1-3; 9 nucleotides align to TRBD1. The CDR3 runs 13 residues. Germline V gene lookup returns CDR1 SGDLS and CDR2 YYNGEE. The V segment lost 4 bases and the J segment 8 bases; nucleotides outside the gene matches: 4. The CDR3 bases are TGTGCCAGCAGCCCCAGACAGGGGGACACCATATATTTT. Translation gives CASSPRQGDTIYF.

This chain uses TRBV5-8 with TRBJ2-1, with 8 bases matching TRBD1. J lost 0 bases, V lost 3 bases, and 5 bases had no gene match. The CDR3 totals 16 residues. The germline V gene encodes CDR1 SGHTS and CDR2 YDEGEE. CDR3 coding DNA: TGTGCCAGCAGCTGGGGAGGACAGGGCTCCTACAATGAGCAGTTCTTC. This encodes CASSWGGQGSYNEQFF.

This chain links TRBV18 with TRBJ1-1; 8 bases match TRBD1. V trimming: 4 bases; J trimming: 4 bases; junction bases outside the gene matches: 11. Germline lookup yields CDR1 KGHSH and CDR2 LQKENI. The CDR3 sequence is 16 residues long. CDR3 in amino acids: CASSLNLPTGGTEAFF. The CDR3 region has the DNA TGTGCCAGCTCACTGAACCTTCCTACAGGGGGCACTGAAGCTTTCTTT.

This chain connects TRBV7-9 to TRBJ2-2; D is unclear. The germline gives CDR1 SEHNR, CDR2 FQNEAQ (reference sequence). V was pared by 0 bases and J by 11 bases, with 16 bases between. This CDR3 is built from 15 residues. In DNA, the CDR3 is TGTGCCAGCAGCTTAGCCACGGGCGGAGAGAAAGAGCTGTTTTTT. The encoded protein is CASSLATGGEKELFF.